These 25 T cell receptor beta chains were all obtained from the same sample, sequenced in a study of blood T cell repertoires in COVID-19. Method: immunoSEQ multiplex PCR; TCRdb's copy keeps in-frame clones and lacks some. The table shows about 350,000 clones, with 70% to 90% occurring only once. The sequenced sample was peripheral blood. Receptors were obtained from a woman aged 55-70 years with COVID-19, enrolled during active disease.

The DNA for the CDR3 is TGCGCCAGCAGCCTTCACACGAATCAGCCCCAGCATTTT. Its protein product is CASSLHTNQPQHF. The V call is TRBV4-1, the J call TRBJ1-5, with D hard to call. The CDR3 loop spans 13 amino acids. CDR1 and CDR2 from the germline V gene are MGHRA and YSYEKL. The ends were cut back, 4 bases at V and 4 bases at J, with 8 bases in the middle.

This clone was observed a single time. This chain links TRBV4-2 with TRBJ2-2; 8 nucleotides agree with TRBD1. V lost 4 bases to trimming and J lost 4 bases; unmatched junction nucleotides: 5. This CDR3 is 15 amino acids long. Germline V lookup: CDR1 LGHNA, CDR2 YNFKEQ. CDR3 nucleotide sequence: TGTGCCAGCAGCCCCCAGCAGGGGGCCACCGGGGAGCTGTTTTTT. It yields the protein CASSPQQGATGELFF.

The rearrangement links TRBV30 to TRBJ2-2; possibly TRBD1 for D (5 bases). This CDR3 region has 16 residues. The ends were cut back, 0 bases at V and 7 bases at J, with 18 bases in the middle. The germline V gene encodes CDR1 GTSNPN and CDR2 SVGIG (reference sequence). For the CDR3, the DNA is TGTGCCTGGAGTGTATTCGGCACGCAGGGATACGGGGAGCTGTTTTTT. It is translated as CAWSVFGTQGYGELFF.

Only one count was recorded for this clone. The chain recombines TRBV7-2 with TRBJ2-7; possibly TRBD2 for D (5 bases). Germline values: CDR1 SGHTA, CDR2 FQGNSA. CDR3 size: 15 residues. Trimming took off 4 bases at V and 3 bases at J, with 16 bases between the two ends. The CDR3 loop reads CASSSDGNRRYEQYF. The CDR3 coding sequence is TGTGCCAGCAGCTCGGACGGGAACAGACGCTACGAGCAGTACTTC.

The chain uses TRBV5-1 and TRBJ1-2; D may be TRBD1 (6 bases). The germline CDR1 and CDR2 sequences are SGHRS and YFSETQ. V lost 0 bases, J lost 3 bases, and 18 bases lay in between. This CDR3 is 17 amino acids long. The CDR3: CASSLEGAKGGDYGYTF. The CDR3 bases are TGCGCCAGCAGCTTGGAGGGTGCGAAGGGGGGGGACTATGGCTACACCTTC.

The gene calls are TRBV5-6 and TRBJ1-1, with a tentative D call TRBD1 (5 bases). This CDR3 comprises 17 residues. With 4 bases removed from V and 3 bases from J, the gap between germline ends came to 22 bases. In germline, CDR1 is SGHDT, CDR2 YYEEEE. The CDR3: CASSPNFWTGGHTEAFF. CDR3 nucleotide sequence: TGTGCCAGCAGCCCTAATTTTTGGACGGGGGGACACACTGAAGCTTTCTTT.

The V and J genes are TRBV2 and TRBJ1-5; possible D gene TRBD1, 6 bases. The V and J ends lost 1 base and 5 bases respectively, with 9 bases between them. In germline, CDR1 is SNHLY, CDR2 FYNNEI. This CDR3 contains 14 residues. The CDR3 nucleotides are TGTGCCAGCAGTGAAGTGGGGGCGGATCAGCCCCAGCATTTT. Translated, it gives CASSEVGADQPQHF.

Notes on this clone: Other DNA sequences in this sample translate to the same CDR3. The CDR3 here is CASRDRPNTEAFF. CDR3 DNA: TGTGCCTCCCGGGACAGACCGAACACTGAAGCTTTCTTT. This chain links TRBV19 with TRBJ1-1, with 7 bases lining up with TRBD1. This CDR3 has 13 amino acids. The V segment lost 11 bases and the J segment 1 base; nucleotides outside the gene matches: 7. CDR1 and CDR2 from the germline V gene are LNHDA and SQIVND (reference sequence).

This rearrangement joins TRBV7-9 to TRBJ1-1; D unresolved. Germline V gene data show CDR1 as SEHNR and CDR2 as FQNEAQ (reference sequence). The CDR3 has 12 residues. Deletions cut 1 base from V and 11 bases from J, with 11 bases between. This CDR3 reads CASSLEGDYAFF. Here the CDR3 DNA reads TGTGCCAGCAGCTTAGAGGGAGATTACGCTTTCTTT.

CDR3 sequence reads: CASSYLTGRGETQYF. The CDR3 nucleotides read TGTGCCAGCAGTTACCTTACAGGGAGGGGAGAGACCCAGTACTTC. The V and J genes are TRBV6-2 or TRBV6-3 and TRBJ2-5; a possible D gene is TRBD2 (7 bases). The length of the CDR3 is 15 residues. Germline V gives CDR1 MNHEY, CDR2 SVGEGT. Trimming pared 2 bases from V and 4 bases from J, leaving 14 bases between.

This chain connects TRBV2 to TRBJ2-5; a possible D gene is TRBD1 (6 bases). Trimming pared 6 bases from V and 5 bases from J, leaving 13 bases between. CDR3 size: 13 residues. The germline V gene has CDR1 SNHLY and CDR2 FYNNEI. The CDR3 sequence is CASRSQGYETQYF. The CDR3 coding sequence is TGTGCCAGCAGATCACAGGGTTACGAGACCCAGTACTTC.

This sequence joins TRBV11-3 and TRBJ2-6, with a tentative D call TRBD1 (5 bases). This CDR3 is 13 amino acids long. The V gene's germline CDR1 is SGHNT and CDR2 YENEEA. The germline V and J ends were trimmed by 2 bases and 7 bases, with 6 bases remaining between them. The DNA for the CDR3 is TGTGCCAGCAGCTTACAGGGCGCCAACGTCCTGACTTTC. Protein: CASSLQGANVLTF.

This clone was seen a single time. The chain couples TRBV3-1 (or the pseudogene TRBV3-2) to TRBJ1-5; 7 positions agree with TRBD1. J gave up 2 bases and V 3 bases, and 7 bases lay outside the gene matches. This CDR3 comprises 16 residues. CDR1 and CDR2 from the germline V gene are LGHDT and YNNKEL (reference sequence). For the CDR3, the DNA is TGTGCCAGCAGCCAGACAGGGAGAGTTGGCAATCAGCCCCAGCATTTT. Protein: CASSQTGRVGNQPQHF.

In DNA form, the CDR3 reads TGTGCCAGCAGCTTTCCCGGGACACTCTCCTACGAGCAGTACTTC. Residues: CASSFPGTLSYEQYF. V gene TRBV5-6 combines with J gene TRBJ2-7; perhaps TRBD1 as D (6 bases). Trimming stripped 2 bases from V and 0 bases from J, with 12 bases between. Germline values: CDR1 SGHDT, CDR2 YYEEEE. This CDR3 spans 15 amino acids.

This clone was recorded once. This chain uses TRBV7-2 with TRBJ2-7; 9 positions match TRBD1. V gave up 1 base and J gave up 9 bases; unmatched junction bases: 7. Germline-derived CDR1 and CDR2 are SGHTA and FQGNSA. This CDR3 spans 14 amino acids. CDR3 protein: CASSLGGTGFGQYF. The CDR3 DNA reads TGTGCCAGCAGCTTAGGAGGGACAGGGTTCGGGCAGTACTTC.

The chain links TRBV18 to TRBJ1-4; D not resolved. V gave up 4 bases and J gave up 7 bases, with 19 bases separating them. Germline CDR1 KGHSH, CDR2 LQKENI. The CDR3 has 16 residues. The CDR3 reads CASSRLTGNGGEKLFF. CDR3 coding DNA: TGTGCCAGCTCACGACTTACTGGCAATGGAGGTGAAAAACTGTTTTTT.

The V call is TRBV6-1, the J call TRBJ2-1; TRBD2 matches 9 bases. J gave up 12 bases and V 1 base, and 10 bases lay outside the gene matches. Germline V lookup: CDR1 MNHNS, CDR2 SASEGT. CDR3 length: 15 amino acids. Here the CDR3 DNA reads TGTGCCAGCAGTGAAGGGGCTAGCGGGGAATGGGGGCAGTTCTTC. This encodes CASSEGASGEWGQFF.

The rearrangement links TRBV30 to TRBJ1-4, with D possibly matching TRBD1 (5 bases). Germline loops: CDR1 GTSNPN, CDR2 SVGIG (reference sequence). Trimming removed 2 bases at V and 7 bases at J, with 20 bases between. This CDR3 region has 16 residues. The chain's CDR3 is CAWSNPVGRLSEKLFF. In nucleotides, the CDR3 is TGTGCCTGGAGTAACCCGGTGGGGCGGCTCTCTGAAAAACTGTTTTTT.

V usage is TRBV2 and J usage is TRBJ1-2; perhaps TRBD1 as D (6 bases). The CDR3 totals 15 residues. CDR1 and CDR2 (germline): SNHLY, FYNNEI. Trimming removed 1 base from V and 4 bases from J, with 13 bases in between. The CDR3 DNA reads as TGTGCCAGCAGTGAAGAGTTTTCAGGGGTCTATGGCTACACCTTC. Protein sequence: CASSEEFSGVYGYTF.

This clone occurred once. This rearrangement joins TRBV18 to TRBJ2-3, with TRBD2 identical over 7 bases. The V segment lost 0 bases and the J segment 2 bases; nucleotides outside the gene matches: 2. From germline, CDR1 is KGHSH and CDR2 LQKENI. This CDR3 region has 15 residues. The CDR3, as DNA: TGTGCCAGCTCACCACCCCGGGGGGACACAGATACGCAGTATTTT. Protein product: CASSPPRGDTDTQYF.

The V and J genes are TRBV4-2 and TRBJ2-1; TRBD2 matches 7 bases. Per germline, CDR1 LGHNA and CDR2 YNFKEQ. The V gene end was trimmed by 3 bases and the J gene end by 4 bases; junction bases not matched to a gene: 6. The CDR3 consists of 15 residues. DNA of the CDR3: TGTGCCAGCAGCCACGGGACTAACCCTTACAATGAGCAGTTCTTC. It is translated as CASSHGTNPYNEQFF.

The gene calls are TRBV3-1 (or the pseudogene TRBV3-2) and TRBJ2-7; 8 bases fit TRBD1. Germline V gene sequence: CDR1 LGHDT, CDR2 YNNKEL (reference sequence). V shed 1 base, J shed 3 bases, and the junction held 8 bases outside the gene matches. This CDR3 is built from 16 residues. CDR3 nucleotides: TGTGCCAGCAGCCAAGGAGGTACAGGACAGGGCTACGAGCAGTACTTC. Translated, it gives CASSQGGTGQGYEQYF.

This chain links TRBV19 with TRBJ1-3, with D tentatively TRBD1 (5 bases). There are 17 residues in the CDR3. The germline V and J ends were trimmed by 0 bases and 4 bases, with 16 bases remaining between them. CDR1 is LNHDA and CDR2 is SQIVND in the germline V gene (reference sequence). The CDR3 DNA follows: TGTGCCAGTAGTATAGATCTTAAGGGGCGCGAGGGAAACACCATATATTTT. The encoded protein is CASSIDLKGREGNTIYF.

The chain employs TRBV19 and TRBJ1-3; TRBD1 might be the D (6 bases). CDR1 and CDR2 (germline): LNHDA, SQIVND (reference sequence). The CDR3 consists of 14 residues. Trimming took 8 bases from V and 3 from J, leaving 14 bases between them. The CDR3 nucleotides read TGTGCCAGTTATACAGGGTTCGATGGAAACACCATATATTTT. Amino acids: CASYTGFDGNTIYF.

The chain couples TRBV30 to TRBJ1-3; the D gene is possibly TRBD1 (6 bases). This CDR3 is built from 13 residues. The V end lost 4 bases, the J end lost 4 bases, and 11 bases lay between the germline ends. CDR1 and CDR2 (germline): GTSNPN, SVGIG (reference sequence). CDR3 in DNA: TGTGCCTGGATGCGGGGGGGCGGAAACACCATATATTTT. Translated, it gives CAWMRGGGNTIYF.